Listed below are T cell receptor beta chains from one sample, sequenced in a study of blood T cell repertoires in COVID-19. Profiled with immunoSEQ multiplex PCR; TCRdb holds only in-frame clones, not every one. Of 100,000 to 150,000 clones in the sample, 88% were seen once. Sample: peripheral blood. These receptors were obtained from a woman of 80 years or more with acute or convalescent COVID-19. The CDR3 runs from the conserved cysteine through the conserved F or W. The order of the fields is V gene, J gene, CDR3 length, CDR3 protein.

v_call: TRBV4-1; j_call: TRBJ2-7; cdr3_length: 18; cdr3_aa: CASSQGLGGLLSSYEQYF
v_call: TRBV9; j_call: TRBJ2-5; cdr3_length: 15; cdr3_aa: CASSLAGSLQETQYF
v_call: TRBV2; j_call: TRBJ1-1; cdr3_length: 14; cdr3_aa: CASSELRGSTEAFF
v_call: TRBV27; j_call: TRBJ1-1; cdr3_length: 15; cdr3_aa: CASSPNRGSNTEAFF
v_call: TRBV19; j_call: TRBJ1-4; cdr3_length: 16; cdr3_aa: CASSIVGTGPNEKLFF
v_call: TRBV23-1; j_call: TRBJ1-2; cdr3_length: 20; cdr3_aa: CASSQSTQSDTKGLNYGYTF
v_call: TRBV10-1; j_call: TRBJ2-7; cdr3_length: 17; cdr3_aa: CASSERTTRQYSYEQYF
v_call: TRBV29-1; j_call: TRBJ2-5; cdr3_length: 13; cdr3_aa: CSKQAGGDETQYF
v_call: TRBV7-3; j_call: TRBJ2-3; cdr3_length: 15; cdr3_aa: CASSPQAELTDTQYF
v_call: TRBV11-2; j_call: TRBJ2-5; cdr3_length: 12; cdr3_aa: CASSLERETQYF
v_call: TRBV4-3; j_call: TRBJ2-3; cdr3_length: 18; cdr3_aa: CASSQDPGEPYARDTQYF
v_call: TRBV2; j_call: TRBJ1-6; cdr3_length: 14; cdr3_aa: CASRADRGRSPLHF
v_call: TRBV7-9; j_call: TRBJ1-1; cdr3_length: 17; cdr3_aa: CASSLGLYRGLNTEAFF
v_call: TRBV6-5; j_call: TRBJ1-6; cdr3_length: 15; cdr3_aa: CASSYLGEGNSPLHF
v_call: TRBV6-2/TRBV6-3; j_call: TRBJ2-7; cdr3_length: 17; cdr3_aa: CASSYSTSGRESYEQYF
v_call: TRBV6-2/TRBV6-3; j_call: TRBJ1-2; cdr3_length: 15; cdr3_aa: CASSSTLRGNYGYTF
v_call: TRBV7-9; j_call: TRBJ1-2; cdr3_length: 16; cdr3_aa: CASSLRIGTANYGYTF
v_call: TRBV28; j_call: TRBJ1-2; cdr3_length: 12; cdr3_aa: CASSSRNSGYTF
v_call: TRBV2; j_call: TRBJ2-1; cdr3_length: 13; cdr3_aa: CASRENEYNEQFF
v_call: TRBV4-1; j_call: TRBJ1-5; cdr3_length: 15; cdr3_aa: CASSQGGTNNQPQHF
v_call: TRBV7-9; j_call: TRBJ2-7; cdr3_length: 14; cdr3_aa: CASSLTGQGYEQYF
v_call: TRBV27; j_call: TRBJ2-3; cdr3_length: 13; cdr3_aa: CASSSTSGDTQYF